This TCR beta chain was captured by sequencing in a study of cytomegalovirus exposure and HLA in healthy donors. PCR amplification relied on 60 Vbeta primers (plus 13 Jbeta primers). Here immunoSEQ multiplex PCR was the method, and the copy in TCRdb shows in-frame clones only, minus some. This table holds about 160,000 clones, about two thirds found once. Study-level findings and limits: One cluster of highly shared sequence variants probably arose as a sequencing artifact. Earlier results showed most TCR beta V segments being productive about 90% or about 30% of the time. V- and J-gene trimming of TCR beta was linked (in a later analysis) to a missense DCLRE1C variant. Presence/absence analyses took donor sequencing depth as roughly uniform.

The germline gives CDR1 MNHEY, CDR2 SMNVEV (reference sequence). This CDR3 is built from 13 residues. V lost 3 bases and J 4 bases, leaving 7 bases between the germline ends. A word on this clone: The antigen is unknown. Other DNA sequences in the sample encode the same CDR3.

This chain links TRBV27 with TRBJ1-5, with D uncertain. Sequencing was performed on PBMCs. This sequence originates from a woman aged 25-40 years in good health and CMV-seronegative. The CDR3: CASSFGPNQPQHF. The CDR3 DNA follows: TGTGCCAGCAGTTTTGGGCCTAATCAGCCCCAGCATTTT.